The 25 T cell receptor beta chains presented below share a single source sample, sequenced in a study of CD8+ T cells in alopecia areata. The authors extracted RNA and reverse transcribed it into cDNA as the sequencing template. Some clones are missing from TCRdb's copy, which holds only in-frame ones; the method was immunoSEQ multiplex PCR. The data show approximately 280,000 clones, with none appearing a single time. Cells pooled from cutaneous lymph nodes were sorted on CD4, CD8alpha, NKG2D, NKG2ACE and other markers. The sequenced sample consisted of CD4+ T cells sorted from a lymph node. Every receptor here comes from a C3H/HeJ mouse with alopecia areata. For the strain, the MHC haplotype given is H2-k.

This clone was found a few times. Germline and genes here are mouse. The CDR3 bases that were read are TGTGCCAGCAGCCCCAACAGGGGGAGTCAAAAC. Encoded protein: CASSPNRGSQN. The CDR3, in full, reads CASSPNRGSQNTLYF. The chain couples TRBV5 to TRBJ2-4, with TRBD1 identical over 8 bases. The read ends 4 residues before the CDR3 terminus; that terminus is restored from the germline J gene. The CDR3 is made up of 15 amino acids. V gave up 4 bases and J gave up 0 bases; unmatched junction bases: 3. CDR1 and CDR2 from the germline V gene are LGHNA and YNLKQL (reference sequence).

With respect to this clone: Genes here carry mouse names. Read data end 4 residues before the CDR3 end; the end is taken from the germline J gene. Other DNA sequences of this sample code for an identical CDR3. The genes are TRBV13-1 and TRBJ2-3; TRBD1 agrees at 7 bases. Looked up from germline, CDR1 is NSHNY and CDR2 is SYGAGN. The junction had 4 bases not matched to a gene; V was cut back by 2 bases and J by 1 base. CDR3 length: 15 residues. The covered CDR3 bases are TGTGCCAGCAGTGACAGGGGGAGAGGTGCAGAA. Protein sequence: CASSDRGRGAE. The complete CDR3 sequence is CASSDRGRGAETLYF.

This clone was picked up many times. These gene names are mouse names. This chain's CDR3 is CASRQGTEQFF. CDR3 bases read: TGTGCTAGCAGACAGGGAACT. The chain recombines TRBV17 with TRBJ2-1, with D tentatively TRBD1 (6 bases). Read sequence stops 4 residues before the CDR3 end, and the germline J gene provides the missing end. Germline CDR1 reads MNHDT; CDR2 reads YYDKIL. The CDR3 sequence is 11 residues long. Together with reference TRBV17 and TRBJ2-1, the CDR3 gives the full variable domain: DTTVKQNPRYKLARVGKPVNLICSQTMNHDTMYWYQKKPNQAPKLLLFYYDKILNREADTFEKFQSSRPNNSFCSLYIGSAGLEYSAMYLCASRQGTEQFFGPGTRLTVL.

This clone has a handful of counts. Mouse germline and gene names are used. The CDR3 end lies 4 residues beyond the end of the read and is filled in from the germline J gene. J is TRBJ1-2 and V is TRBV21, with 8 bases fitting TRBD1. TRBV21 is recorded as an ORF, its role being uncertain. The CDR3 has 13 amino acids. The CDR3 here is CASSLRTGFDYTF. The CDR3 bases that were read are TGTGCTAGCAGTCTTAGGACAGGGTTC.

The sample holds a few counts of this clone. Gene names are the mouse ones. The CDR3 goes on 4 residues after the read ends, and that part is filled in from the germline J gene. The rearrangement uses TRBV5 and TRBJ2-2, with 7 bases fitting TRBD1. V shed 4 bases, J shed 3 bases, and the junction held 5 bases outside the gene matches. CDR3 length: 15 residues. Germline lookup yields CDR1 LGHNA and CDR2 YNLKQL (reference sequence). Here the CDR3 reads CASSPDRDDTGQLYF. Incomplete CDR3 DNA: TGTGCCAGCAGCCCAGACAGGGATGACACCGGG.

Concerning this clone itself: The listed genes are named as in mouse. Read data end 4 residues before the CDR3 end; the end is taken from the germline J gene. The sample contains more than one DNA sequence encoding this CDR3. This chain joins TRBV5 and TRBJ2-7; 7 bases line up with TRBD1. The CDR3 is made up of 13 amino acids. CDR1 is LGHNA and CDR2 is YNLKQL in the germline V gene (reference sequence). The CDR3 here is CASSQRDSYEQYF. The covered CDR3 bases are TGTGCCAGCAGCCAAAGGGACAGTTAT.

Notes on this clone: The gene names here belong to mouse. The CDR3 is cut off 3 residues early in the read; its end comes from the germline J gene. The chain employs TRBV5 and TRBJ1-6; TRBD1 might be the D (6 bases). TRBJ1-6 counts as an open reading frame of uncertain function. Between the trimmed V and J ends, which lost 0 bases and 5 bases, there was a span of 11 bases. This CDR3 region has 16 residues. Looked up from germline, CDR1 is LGHNA and CDR2 is YNLKQL (reference sequence). The CDR3 region is CASSQDRDKHNSPLYF. The part of the CDR3 DNA that was read is TGTGCCAGCAGCCAAGATAGGGACAAACATAATTCGCCC.

There are a few counts of this clone. The gene names given are mouse names. The read halts 4 residues ahead of the CDR3 end, with the missing end drawn from the germline J gene. V gene TRBV31 combines with J gene TRBJ2-2, with TRBD2 matching over 8 bases. CDR3 size: 15 residues. After removal of 2 bases from V and 2 bases from J, the junction contained 4 bases not matched to a gene. CDR1 and CDR2 (germline): GKSSPN, SITVG. The CDR3 sequence is CAWSGGARNTGQLYF. The covered CDR3 bases are TGTGCCTGGAGTGGGGGGGCGCGGAACACCGGG.

For this clone: Genes and germline come from the mouse. The read falls 4 residues short of the CDR3 end, and the missing part is taken from the germline J gene. This chain links TRBV13-1 with TRBJ2-5, with unresolved D. The CDR3 has 14 residues. Trimming pared 1 base from V and 0 bases from J, leaving 6 bases between. Germline V gene lookup returns CDR1 NSHNY and CDR2 SYGAGN. Here the CDR3 reads CASSDSLNQDTQYF. CDR3 DNA, as far as it was read: TGTGCCAGCAGTGATTCTCTGAACCAAGAC.

This clone was recorded a few times. Germline and genes: mouse. The missing CDR3 end, 4 residues past where the read stops, is filled in from the germline J gene. The same CDR3 is also encoded by other DNA sequences in this sample. The genes are TRBV5 and TRBJ2-1; 11 bases are a match to TRBD2. Germline trimming cut 1 base from V and 1 base from J; bases unmatched to any gene: 0. This CDR3 is built from 16 residues. CDR1 and CDR2 (germline): LGHNA, YNLKQL (reference sequence). Here the CDR3 reads CASSQGLGGNYAEQFF. CDR3 DNA (partial): TGTGCCAGCAGCCAAGGACTGGGGGGGAACTATGCT.

Only a few counts were recorded for this clone. Mouse germline and gene names are used. The CDR3 end lies 4 residues beyond the end of the read and is filled in from the germline J gene. The genes are TRBV19 and TRBJ2-2; 7 positions agree with TRBD2. The ends lost 9 bases at V and 1 base at J; junction bases unmatched: 3. The length of the CDR3 is 13 residues. Germline lookup yields CDR1 FNHDT and CDR2 SITEND (reference sequence). The DNA read from the CDR3 is TGTGCCACCGGGGGGGGAAACACCGGG. The encoded protein is CATGGGNTG. The entire CDR3 is CATGGGNTGQLYF.

This clone was observed a handful of times. Gene names denote mouse genes. The CDR3 extends 4 residues past the end of the read, so its final part is completed from the germline J gene. The chain uses TRBV12-1 and TRBJ2-4; 12 bases line up with TRBD2. The CDR3 is 18 residues long. J was trimmed by 0 bases and V by 2 bases; bases with no gene match: 8. Germline assignment: CDR1 SGHSN and CDR2 HYEKVE. The CDR3 DNA, read in part, is TGTGCCAGCTCTCATACCGGGACTGGGGGGACTAGTCAAAAC. Amino acid sequence: CASSHTGTGGTSQN. The whole CDR3 region reads CASSHTGTGGTSQNTLYF.

In regard to this clone: Mouse gene names apply. The read ends 4 residues shy of where the CDR3 ends; the end is completed using the germline J gene. The chain links TRBV13-2 to TRBJ2-2; 11 positions agree with TRBD2. The CDR3 length is 16 residues. In germline, CDR1 is NNHNN, CDR2 SYGAGS (reference sequence). V dropped 2 bases and J dropped 1; count of bases not matched to a gene: 1. The CDR3 DNA, read in part, is TGTGCCAGCGGTGACGGGACTGGGGGAAACACCGGG. It codes for CASGDGTGGNTG. The entire CDR3 sequence reads CASGDGTGGNTGQLYF.

This clone was counted between two and nine times. The gene names given are mouse names. The sequenced fragment ends 4 residues before the CDR3 boundary, so the rest is inferred from the germline J gene. The V call is TRBV1, the J call TRBJ2-5; 8 bases match TRBD1. Germline trimming cut 4 bases from V and 0 bases from J; bases unmatched to any gene: 3. The CDR3 spans 15 residues. The germline V gene has CDR1 NSQYPW and CDR2 LRSPGD (reference sequence). The CDR3 spells CTCSDRGINQDTQYF. The sequenced CDR3 bases are TGCACCTGCAGTGACAGGGGGATTAACCAAGAC.

This clone has just a few counts. These gene names are mouse names. The read terminates 4 residues ahead of where the CDR3 ends, so the germline J gene completes it. The sample carries other DNA sequences with the same CDR3. The V and J genes are TRBV13-1 and TRBJ2-5, with TRBD1 identical over 9 bases. The CDR3 is made up of 13 amino acids. J was trimmed by 3 bases and V by 5 bases; bases with no gene match: 1. Germline CDR1 and CDR2: NSHNY and SYGAGN. The sequenced part of the CDR3 DNA is TGTGCCAGCAGGACAGGGGGTCAAGAC. It is translated as CASRTGGQD. The complete CDR3 reads CASRTGGQDTQYF.

This clone occurred a few times. Gene names and germline match the mouse. The sequenced fragment ends 4 residues before the CDR3 boundary, so the rest is inferred from the germline J gene. The sample has other DNA sequences that encode this CDR3 too. The chain couples TRBV13-3 to TRBJ1-1, with 7 positions matching TRBD1. The CDR3 contains 13 residues. The germline V gene encodes CDR1 NNHDY and CDR2 SYVADS. V lost 5 bases, J lost 1 base, and 2 bases stayed unmatched. The DNA read from the CDR3 is TGTGCCAGCAGCGACAGGGAAAACACA. This sequence encodes CASSDRENT. The whole CDR3 protein is CASSDRENTEVFF.

This clone was picked up a small number of times. Mouse gene names apply. The CDR3 extends 4 residues past the end of the read, so its final part is completed from the germline J gene. Other DNA sequences from this sample encode an identical CDR3 as well. The chain has TRBV13-2 and TRBJ2-3; D is undetermined. CDR3 length: 14 amino acids. Germline-derived CDR1 and CDR2 are NNHNN and SYGAGS (reference sequence). V lost 0 bases and J 1 base, leaving 6 bases between the germline ends. CDR3: CASGDALGAETLYF. CDR3 bases read: TGTGCCAGCGGTGATGCTCTGGGTGCAGAA.

This clone has more than one count but fewer than ten. The germline and genes are mouse ones. Incomplete CDR3 DNA: TGTGCCAGCGGTGATCCCATCCGCCCTGGGGGGTTCTAT. Its translation is CASGDPIRPGGFY. The whole CDR3 reads CASGDPIRPGGFYEQYF. The rearrangement uses TRBV13-2 and TRBJ2-7, with TRBD2 matching over 8 bases. The read ends 4 residues shy of where the CDR3 ends; the end is completed using the germline J gene. The CDR3 consists of 17 residues. Germline V gene sequence: CDR1 NNHNN, CDR2 SYGAGS (reference sequence). V shed 1 base and J 3 bases; nucleotides not matched to a gene: 12.

On this clone: Gene names are the mouse ones. The read finishes 4 residues shy of the CDR3 end, and the germline J gene is used to complete it. This chain uses TRBV4 with TRBJ1-2; 8 bases are a match to TRBD1. From germline, CDR1 is LGHDT and CDR2 YNNKQL (reference sequence). The CDR3 loop spans 14 amino acids. Unmatched junction bases numbered 2, after V lost 5 bases and J lost 0 bases. CDR3 DNA (partial): TGTGCCAGCAGCAAACAGGGGGCAAACTCC. It translates to CASSKQGANS. The whole CDR3 sequence is CASSKQGANSDYTF.

In this sample, this clone turned up a few times. Mouse gene names and germline throughout. This sample also contains other DNA sequences that code for the same CDR3. CDR3 protein: CASSGGTGDNYAEQFF. CDR3 DNA (partial): TGTGCCAGCAGTGGTGGGACAGGGGATAACTATGCT. The chain has TRBV13-1 and TRBJ2-1, with TRBD1 matching over 10 bases. The DNA ends 4 residues before the CDR3 does, and the rest of the CDR3 is filled in from the germline J gene. CDR1 and CDR2 (germline): NSHNY, SYGAGN. The CDR3 totals 16 residues. V shed 3 bases, J shed 0 bases, and the junction held 3 bases outside the gene matches.

About this clone itself: Gene names are the mouse ones. With the read ending 4 residues before the CDR3 end, the germline J gene is used to fill in that end. V and J are TRBV17 and TRBJ2-7; tentative D call: TRBD1 (6 bases). Germline-derived CDR1 and CDR2 are MNHDT and YYDKIL. This CDR3 spans 14 amino acids. The sequenced part of the CDR3 DNA is TGTGGAAACCTCCTCGGACAGAGCTCCTAT. The encoded protein is CGNLLGQSSY. The whole CDR3 region reads CGNLLGQSSYEQYF.

This clone was picked up a small number of times. Gene labels here are mouse ones. The CDR3 end lies 4 residues beyond the end of the read and is filled in from the germline J gene. V gene TRBV13-3 combines with J gene TRBJ1-1, with D maybe TRBD1 (6 bases). This CDR3 has 13 residues. V was clipped by 5 bases and J by 3 bases, with 11 bases between them. Germline V CDR1 and CDR2: NNHDY, SYVADS. The CDR3 region is CASSGWTDTEVFF. Partial CDR3 DNA: TGTGCCAGCAGCGGCTGGACAGACACA.

In the case of this clone: The gene names here belong to mouse. The read falls 4 residues short of the CDR3 end, and the missing part is taken from the germline J gene. V is TRBV13-3 and J is TRBJ2-3; 8 bases line up with TRBD2. Germline loops: CDR1 NNHDY, CDR2 SYVADS. With V trimmed by 4 bases and J by 3 bases, 4 bases remained unmatched. This CDR3 region has 14 residues. CDR3 residues: CASSQLGVAETLYF. CDR3 DNA, as far as it was read: TGTGCCAGCAGTCAACTGGGGGTGGCAGAA.

Only a few counts were recorded for this clone. Gene names are mouse gene names. Read data end 4 residues before the CDR3 end; the end is taken from the germline J gene. This chain uses TRBV5 with TRBJ2-2, with a tentative D call TRBD2 (5 bases). The CDR3 covers 15 residues. Looked up from germline, CDR1 is LGHNA and CDR2 is YNLKQL (reference sequence). V shed 0 bases and J shed 4 bases, with 9 bases lying between them. CDR3 bases read: TGTGCCAGCAGCCAAGAGATTGGGGTCACCGGG. Its translation is CASSQEIGVTG. The entire CDR3 protein is CASSQEIGVTGQLYF.

This clone was recorded a few times. Gene names denote mouse genes. The same CDR3 can be traced to other DNA sequences in this sample. The sequenced CDR3 bases are TGCACCTGCAGTGCAGATCTCGCAACTAGTGCAGAA. This encodes CTCSADLATSAE. The full CDR3 sequence reads CTCSADLATSAETLYF. The chain employs TRBV1 and TRBJ2-3; D remains ambiguous. The read is 4 residues too short to cover the CDR3 end, so that end is filled in from the germline J gene. The CDR3 covers 16 residues. V lost 0 bases to trimming and J lost 0 bases, with 10 bases between them. CDR1 is NSQYPW and CDR2 is LRSPGD in the germline V gene (reference sequence).